This T cell receptor beta chain was identified in a study of cytomegalovirus exposure and HLA in healthy donors. Regarding the study as a whole: Per published reports, the classifier diagnosed cytomegalovirus status with high specificity and sensitivity. In a later analysis, TCR beta V- and J-gene trimming was associated with a missense DCLRE1C variant. An assumption of roughly uniform sequencing depth across donors underlay the presence/absence analyses.

Remarks on this clone: What it binds is unknown.

CDR1 is MNHEY, CDR2 SMNVEV, per germline (reference sequence). Trimming at V came to 0 bases and at J to 4 bases, leaving 14 bases not matched to a gene. This CDR3 is 18 amino acids long. PCR was performed using 60 Vbeta and 13 Jbeta primers. Assay used: immunoSEQ multiplex PCR; TCRdb lists only in-frame clones, some missing. Found here are under 250,000 clones, more than 65% of them singletons; the top ten hold 0.63%. Sequencing input: PBMCs. The TCR sequence derives from a man between 18 and 35 years old in good health and CMV-seronegative. The chain has TRBV27 and TRBJ2-5; TRBD2 agrees at 7 bases. The CDR3 protein is CASSLSSAGEIGGETQYF. The CDR3 DNA sequence: TGTGCCAGCAGTTTATCCAGCGCGGGAGAGATTGGGGGAGAGACCCAGTACTTC.